Listed below are T cell receptor beta chains from one sample, sequenced in a study of a mutant IDH1 vaccine in newly diagnosed glioma. The antigens of these receptors remain unknown. Only in-frame clones appear in the TCRdb table, and some are missing; sequencing was by immunoSEQ multiplex PCR. The data contain some 30,000 clones, approximately 80% of them singletons. This material consisted of PBMCs, taken from a glioma patient whose treatment included an IDH1 peptide vaccine. The receptor source for this set is a young man with glioma. CDR3s include the opening cysteine and the closing phenylalanine or tryptophan. The order of the fields is J gene, D gene, clone size, V gene, CDR3 DNA, CDR3 protein. D genes are given only for firm matches. The size field is filled for only some rows; it gives once, few, many or a size class.

>TRBJ1-2|-|medium-sized|TRBV7-6
TGTGCCAGCAGCTTAGAGGGGCGGGGTGGCTACACCTTC
CASSLEGRGGYTF
>TRBJ1-1|-|few|TRBV25-1
TGTGCCAGCAGTGGGTTCAGGGGCACTGAAGCTTTCTTT
CASSGFRGTEAFF
>TRBJ1-2|TRBD1|-|TRBV5-6
TGTGCCAGCAGCTTTTGGGACAGGGCGAACTATGGCTACACCTTC
CASSFWDRANYGYTF
>TRBJ1-1|-|-|TRBV18
TGTGCCAGCTCACCACCAGAATCGGGGAACACTGAAGCTTTCTTT
CASSPPESGNTEAFF
>TRBJ1-2|-|-|TRBV5-6
TGTGCCAGCAGCTTACCGGGACCCAAACGGAACTATGGCTACACCTTC
CASSLPGPKRNYGYTF
>TRBJ2-1|TRBD2|-|TRBV9
TGTGCCAGCAGCGCGGCTAGCGGGATCGATGAGCAGTTCTTC
CASSAASGIDEQFF
>TRBJ2-3|-|-|TRBV2
TGTGCCAGCAGTCCGACTGGCGATACGCAGTATTTT
CASSPTGDTQYF
>TRBJ1-1|-|few|TRBV9
TGTGCCAGCAGCCGGCCCCAGGGAGTAGGCACTGAAGCTTTCTTT
CASSRPQGVGTEAFF
>TRBJ2-7|-|-|TRBV18
TGTGCCAGCTCACCCGGACAGTACTACGAGCAGTACTTC
CASSPGQYYEQYF
>TRBJ2-7|TRBD2|-|TRBV5-1
TGCGCCAGCAGCTGGACTAGCGGGACGACTTACGAGCAGTACTTC
CASSWTSGTTYEQYF
>TRBJ2-5|TRBD2|-|TRBV4-1
TGCGCCAGCAGCCAAGATGCCCTAGCGGGAGTCCAGGAGACCCAGTACTTC
CASSQDALAGVQETQYF
>TRBJ2-2|-|-|TRBV25-1
TGTGCCAGCAGTGTGGGGGAGGTGGACACCGGGGAGCTGTTTTTT
CASSVGEVDTGELFF
>TRBJ1-2|-|-|TRBV30
TGTGCCTGGAGTCGGCAGACCTATGGCTACACCTTC
CAWSRQTYGYTF
>TRBJ2-7|-|-|TRBV19
TGTGCCAGTAGTATAGACCACAGGCGGGCCATGAGGCAGTACTTC
CASSIDHRRAMRQYF
>TRBJ2-2|-|-|TRBV4-1
TGCGCCAGCAGCTCTCTGGGGACAACTAACACCGGGGAGCTGTTTTTT
CASSSLGTTNTGELFF
>TRBJ2-2|-|-|TRBV5-1
TGCGCCAGCAGCTTCGGGGCGACGAACACCGGGGAGCTGTTTTTT
CASSFGATNTGELFF
>TRBJ2-1|-|-|TRBV6-1
TGTGCCAGCAGTGAAGGTTGGGCCCCTAGGAATGAGCAGTTCTTC
CASSEGWAPRNEQFF
>TRBJ2-6|-|-|TRBV7-2
TGTGCCAGCAGCGGAATAACACGACAAAGTCGGGCCAACGTCCTGACTTTC
CASSGITRQSRANVLTF
>TRBJ2-5|TRBD2|-|TRBV7-2
TGTGCCAGCTCCTTAGTGGTAGCGGGAGGGCAAGGGACCCAGTACTTC
CASSLVVAGGQGTQYF
>TRBJ2-5|-|-|TRBV11-2
TGTGCCAGCAGTCCAATACAGGAGACCCAGTACTTC
CASSPIQETQYF
>TRBJ1-1|-|few|TRBV5-1
TGCGCCAGCAGCTTGGTGGGAGGTCGGGACACTGAAGCTTTCTTT
CASSLVGGRDTEAFF
>TRBJ1-1|-|few|TRBV6-5
TGTGCCACGACGACCTCTGTCCCCACTGAAGCTTTCTTT
CATTTSVPTEAFF
>TRBJ2-3|-|-|TRBV11-2
TGTGCCAGCAGCGCCCCGGACAGCACAGATACGCAGTATTTT
CASSAPDSTDTQYF
>TRBJ2-7|TRBD1|once|TRBV10-3
TGTGCCATCAGTGAGTCGGGACAGGGACCGTACTTC
CAISESGQGPYF
>TRBJ2-7|TRBD2|once|TRBV5-4
TGTGCCAGCAGCTTCGTCGGGAGGGAGTTCTACGAGCAGTACTTC
CASSFVGREFYEQYF
>TRBJ2-1|-|-|TRBV5-6
TGTGCCAGCAGCTTATCCAACAATGAGCAGTTCTTC
CASSLSNNEQFF
>TRBJ2-2|-|-|TRBV6-6
TGTGCCAGCAGGGAATGGGGGGAGGCCGGGGAGCTGTTTTTT
CASREWGEAGELFF
>TRBJ2-3|TRBD2|-|TRBV7-2
TGTGCCAGCAGCCCGCTCCTAACTAGCGCCCATACAGATACGCAGTATTTT
CASSPLLTSAHTDTQYF
>TRBJ2-3|-|-|TRBV14
TGTGCCAGCAGCCCGTTCCGGGACTCCACCACAGATACGCAGTATTTT
CASSPFRDSTTDTQYF
>TRBJ2-1|-|-|TRBV6-4
TGTGCCAGCAGTGACTCTAGCGGTAGCTACAATGAGCAGTTCTTC
CASSDSSGSYNEQFF
>TRBJ1-2|-|once|TRBV9
TGTGCCAGCAGCAATTCCAGGAGCGGCTCTCCTTGGGGCTACACCTTC
CASSNSRSGSPWGYTF
>TRBJ1-1|-|-|TRBV11-2
TGTGCCAGCAGCTTGCCAGGGGTGACTGAAGCTTTCTTT
CASSLPGVTEAFF
>TRBJ1-2|-|-|TRBV19
TGTGCCAGTGTGGAGGGTAGTTTGACAGGAAGGTATGGCTACACCTTC
CASVEGSLTGRYGYTF
>TRBJ2-1|-|-|TRBV5-1
TGCGCCAGCAGCTCCCACGGGCTCAACTCCTACAATGAGCAGTTCTTC
CASSSHGLNSYNEQFF
>TRBJ1-2|-|-|TRBV2
TGTGCCAGCAGTGAACTGGGCAGCTCCTATGGCTACACCTTC
CASSELGSSYGYTF
>TRBJ2-6|TRBD1|-|TRBV18
TGTGCCAGCTCACCCCTGGGACAGGGAACTGGGGCCAACGTCCTGACTTTC
CASSPLGQGTGANVLTF
>TRBJ1-1|-|-|TRBV5-1
TGCGCCAGCACTGACACCCTGAACACTGAAGCTTTCTTT
CASTDTLNTEAFF
>TRBJ2-1|-|-|TRBV9
TGTGCCAGCAGCGTCAGGGAGAACTCCTACAATGAGCAGTTCTTC
CASSVRENSYNEQFF
>TRBJ2-3|-|-|TRBV28
TGTGCCAGCAGTTACCGGGCAGGTGGCACAGATACGCAGTATTTT
CASSYRAGGTDTQYF
>TRBJ1-5|-|-|TRBV6-5
TGTGCCAGCAGCCCTAACAGGATAATGAATCAGCCCCAGCATTTT
CASSPNRIMNQPQHF
>TRBJ2-7|-|-|TRBV4-1
TGCGCCAGTGGCACGGGCTTCTACGAGCAGTACTTC
CASGTGFYEQYF